Below, 32 T cell receptor beta chains from the same sample are listed, as sequenced in a study of cytomegalovirus exposure and HLA in healthy donors. Sequencing used immunoSEQ multiplex PCR; TCRdb keeps in-frame clones, though not all of them. The sample holds some 150,000 clones, 86% seen once. Sequencing input: PBMCs. The origin of the receptors is a man aged 18 to 30 in good health and CMV-seropositive.

J is TRBJ1-1 and V is TRBV13, with D uncertain. CDR1 and CDR2 from the germline V gene are PRHDT and FYEKMQ (reference sequence). This CDR3 has 17 residues. Trimming took off 0 bases at V and 2 bases at J, with 16 bases between the two ends. The DNA for the CDR3 is TGTGCCAGCAGCTTAGGATCCCTGGCAGTCTTTAACACTGAAGCTTTCTTT. Its protein product is CASSLGSLAVFNTEAFF. Full variable domain (rest looked up from reference TRBV13 and TRBJ1-1): AAGVIQSPRHLIKEKRETATLKCYPIPRHDTVYWYQQGPGQDPQFLISFYEKMQSDKGSIPDRFSAQQFSDYHSELNMSSLELGDSALYFCASSLGSLAVFNTEAFFGQGTRLTVV.

This clone was counted ten times or more. The rearrangement joins TRBV7-9 to TRBJ2-1, with 14 bases matching TRBD2. This CDR3 has 15 residues. Germline values: CDR1 SEHNR, CDR2 FQNEAQ (reference sequence). The trim removed 1 base at V and 12 bases at J, leaving 5 bases unmatched. For the CDR3, the DNA is TGTGCCAGCAGCTTAGAGGGACTAGCGGGGGCGCGGCAGTTCTTC. It codes for CASSLEGLAGARQFF.

The chain joins TRBV9 to TRBJ2-1, with 11 bases lining up with TRBD2. The germline V gene has CDR1 SGDLS and CDR2 YYNGEE. V gave up 0 bases and J gave up 8 bases; unmatched junction bases: 10. The CDR3 covers 17 residues. The CDR3 DNA is TGTGCCAGCAGCGTAGAGATAGCGGGGGGGCATTCCGATGAGCAGTTCTTC. It yields the protein CASSVEIAGGHSDEQFF.

CDR3 residues: CASSEFGRVGNTGELFF. The CDR3 region has the DNA TGCGCCAGCAGCGAGTTTGGCAGGGTTGGGAACACCGGGGAGCTGTTTTTT. The V call is TRBV5-1, the J call TRBJ2-2, with D perhaps TRBD1 (5 bases). The germline V and J ends were trimmed by 4 bases and 1 base, with 17 bases remaining between them. Germline loops: CDR1 SGHRS, CDR2 YFSETQ. This CDR3 spans 17 amino acids.

The V call is TRBV2, the J call TRBJ2-7, with 7 bases aligning to TRBD1. The CDR3 has 16 amino acids. The junction had 17 bases not matched to a gene; V was cut back by 6 bases and J by 6 bases. Germline values: CDR1 SNHLY, CDR2 FYNNEI. Here the CDR3 DNA reads TGTGCCAGCAGCCCTAACCACAATTCCGAGGGGGCCGAGCAGTACTTC. Its protein product is CASSPNHNSEGAEQYF.

The chain joins TRBV6-1 to TRBJ2-2; TRBD2 might be the D (5 bases). This CDR3 spans 14 amino acids. Trimming removed 11 bases at V and 1 base at J, with 14 bases between. CDR1 and CDR2 (germline): MNHNS, SASEGT. CDR3 in amino acids: CAASLELNTGELFF. The DNA for the CDR3 is TGTGCCGCTAGCCTTGAGTTGAACACCGGGGAGCTGTTTTTT.

J is TRBJ1-1 and V is TRBV5-1, with TRBD1 matching over 11 bases. The CDR3 contains 14 residues. The V and J ends lost 4 bases and 3 bases, in that order; junction bases with no gene match: 2. Germline loops: CDR1 SGHRS, CDR2 YFSETQ. The CDR3 is CASSGTGGDTEAFF. The CDR3 DNA reads as TGCGCCAGCAGCGGGACAGGGGGAGACACTGAAGCTTTCTTT.

Details on this clone: This CDR3 is also generated by other DNA sequences in the sample. The chain couples TRBV5-4 to TRBJ1-2; no firm D call. This CDR3 region has 14 residues. Trimming took 0 bases from V and 0 from J, leaving 6 bases between them. Per the germline V gene, CDR1 is SGHNT and CDR2 is YYREEE (reference sequence). The CDR3 loop reads CASSLGTANYGYTF. As DNA, the CDR3 is TGTGCCAGCAGCTTGGGCACGGCTAACTATGGCTACACCTTC.

This sequence joins TRBV27 and TRBJ1-1, with D tentatively TRBD1 (5 bases). CDR1 is MNHEY and CDR2 is SMNVEV in the germline V gene (reference sequence). V was clipped by 5 bases and J by 4 bases, with 14 bases between them. The CDR3 has 14 amino acids. The CDR3 nucleotides are TGTGCCAGCAGTAGTGGGTTAAGGGGCACTGAAGCTTTCTTT. Translating it yields CASSSGLRGTEAFF.

The chain combines TRBV6-5 with TRBJ2-3, with D perhaps matching TRBD2 (5 bases). This CDR3 spans 13 amino acids. The germline V gene encodes CDR1 MNHEY and CDR2 SVGAGI. With 11 bases removed from V and 1 base from J, the gap between germline ends came to 13 bases. As DNA, the CDR3 is TGTGCCGTCCGAACCGGGGGCACAGATACGCAGTATTTT. This translates into CAVRTGGTDTQYF.

Here the CDR3 reads CASSIGTGNYGYTF. The CDR3 DNA reads TGTGCCAGTAGTATCGGGACAGGGAACTATGGCTACACCTTC. V is TRBV19 and J is TRBJ1-2; 9 bases line up with TRBD1. This CDR3 is built from 14 residues. CDR1 is LNHDA and CDR2 is SQIVND in the germline V gene (reference sequence). The ends lost 3 bases at V and 2 bases at J; junction bases unmatched: 1.

The CDR3 here is CASRPRTGPTTEQYF. The CDR3 DNA sequence: TGTGCCAGCCGCCCCCGGACAGGGCCGACAACCGAGCAGTACTTC. The V gene is TRBV27, the J gene TRBJ2-7; the match to TRBD1 covers 8 bases. The CDR3 consists of 15 residues. Germline V CDR1 and CDR2: MNHEY, SMNVEV (reference sequence). The V and J ends lost 8 bases and 6 bases, in that order; junction bases with no gene match: 15.

This clone was picked up many times. The chain couples TRBV5-6 to TRBJ1-2; the match to TRBD1 covers 7 bases. Trimming at V came to 3 bases and at J to 4 bases, leaving 3 bases not matched to a gene. CDR1 and CDR2 from the germline V gene are SGHDT and YYEEEE. This CDR3 is 13 amino acids long. CDR3 nucleotides: TGTGCCAGCAGCTCCGGACAGGCCTATGGCTACACCTTC. Protein product: CASSSGQAYGYTF.

The chain combines TRBV4-3 with TRBJ1-2, with a tentative D call TRBD1 (6 bases). CDR3 length equals 15 residues. V was cut by 5 bases and J by 0 bases, with 13 bases left in between. Germline loops: CDR1 LGHNA, CDR2 YSLEER. The CDR3 region has the DNA TGCGCCAGCAGCAAAAACAGGGTAACTAACTATGGCTACACCTTC. This sequence encodes CASSKNRVTNYGYTF.

CDR3 amino acids: CASMRRAGRRNSPLHF. CDR3 bases: TGTGCCAGCATGAGGCGAGCAGGGAGGCGTAATTCACCCCTCCACTTT. The V call is TRBV2, the J call TRBJ1-6, with TRBD1 as a possible D gene (5 bases). V lost 7 bases and J 6 bases, leaving 19 bases between the germline ends. The CDR3 covers 16 residues. Germline CDR1 and CDR2: SNHLY and FYNNEI.

This chain joins TRBV14 and TRBJ1-1; no reliable D call. Looked up from germline, CDR1 is SGHDN and CDR2 is FVKESK. The CDR3 contains 14 residues. V was clipped by 1 base and J by 1 base, with 7 bases between them. The CDR3 DNA is TGTGCCAGCAGCCAAGTCGGGAGGAACACTGAAGCTTTCTTT. This sequence encodes CASSQVGRNTEAFF. The whole variable domain, remainder taken from reference TRBV14 and TRBJ1-1, is EAGVTQFPSHSVIEKGQTVTLRCDPISGHDNLYWYRRVMGKEIKFLLHFVKESKQDESGMPNNRFLAERTGGTYSTLKVQPAELEDSGVYFCASSQVGRNTEAFFGQGTRLTVV.

In DNA form, the CDR3 reads TGTGCCAGCAGCCCCCCCGGACTAGCGGGGGGGGAGACCCAGTACTTC. This encodes CASSPPGLAGGETQYF. V usage is TRBV7-2 and J usage is TRBJ2-5, with 15 bases identical to TRBD2. Germline CDR1 is SGHTA and CDR2 is FQGNSA. With V trimmed by 5 bases and J by 5 bases, 6 bases remained unmatched. The CDR3 is 16 amino acids.

The genes are TRBV7-2 and TRBJ2-1, with a possible D match to TRBD2 (6 bases). The CDR3 covers 19 residues. Germline CDR1 reads SGHTA; CDR2 reads FQGNSA. V gave up 2 bases and J gave up 0 bases, with 20 bases separating them. The CDR3 DNA sequence: TGTGCCAGCAGCTTAATGGCGGGGTGGGCCATCAGCTCCTACAATGAGCAGTTCTTC. It codes for CASSLMAGWAISSYNEQFF.

The chain couples TRBV9 to TRBJ1-3; 9 bases fit TRBD1. Germline loops: CDR1 SGDLS, CDR2 YYNGEE. The V segment lost 4 bases and the J segment 4 bases; nucleotides outside the gene matches: 12. The CDR3 consists of 17 residues. CDR3 in DNA: TGTGCCAGCAGCCGAGGCCGGGACAGGGCAGGAGGAAACACCATATATTTT. Protein sequence: CASSRGRDRAGGNTIYF. Full variable domain (rest looked up from reference TRBV9 and TRBJ1-3): DSGVTQTPKHLITATGQRVTLRCSPRSGDLSVYWYQQSLDQGLQFLIQYYNGEERAKGNILERFSAQQFPDLHSELNLSSLELGDSALYFCASSRGRDRAGGNTIYFGEGSWLTVV.

This clone has a single count. The rearrangement joins TRBV23-1 to TRBJ2-5, with TRBD2 as a possible D gene (7 bases). Being an ORF, TRBV23-1 has a function that is uncertain. This CDR3 comprises 19 residues. V lost 2 bases and J lost 3, with 25 bases in between. CDR3 region: CASSQRAVGGGAREETQYF. The CDR3 bases are TGCGCCAGCAGTCAAAGGGCGGTCGGAGGGGGGGCGCGGGAAGAGACCCAGTACTTC.

The chain links TRBV15 to TRBJ2-5, with 12 bases aligning to TRBD1. Germline CDR1 LNHNV, CDR2 YYDKDF (reference sequence). The CDR3 is made up of 17 amino acids. The junction had 10 bases not matched to a gene; V was cut back by 5 bases and J by 3 bases. The CDR3 DNA follows: TGTGCCACCAGCTCTTATCCCGGGACAGGGGGCGAAGAGACCCAGTACTTC. Translated: CATSSYPGTGGEETQYF.

The rearrangement uses TRBV4-1 and TRBJ1-4; 7 bases map to TRBD1. The CDR3 is 14 amino acids. Germline V gives CDR1 MGHRA, CDR2 YSYEKL. V was clipped by 6 bases and J by 5 bases; unmatched bases: 6. This CDR3 is CASRRTGANEKLFF. Written as DNA, the CDR3 is TGCGCCAGCAGAAGGACAGGAGCAAATGAAAAACTGTTTTTT.

This chain uses TRBV10-3 with TRBJ1-1; TRBD1 matches 9 bases. Germline V lookup: CDR1 ENHRY, CDR2 SYGVKD. This CDR3 region has 14 residues. V was pared by 4 bases and J by 1 base, with 1 base of the junction left unmatched. The CDR3, as DNA: TGTGCCATCAGTGCGGGACAGGGGAACACTGAAGCTTTCTTT. The encoded protein is CAISAGQGNTEAFF.

V gene TRBV4-2 combines with J gene TRBJ2-5, with 10 bases matching TRBD2. The germline CDR1 and CDR2 sequences are LGHNA and YNFKEQ. Trimming took 3 bases from V and 1 from J; bases not matched to a gene: 8. This CDR3 is 17 amino acids long. The DNA for the CDR3 is TGTGCCAGCAGCCACCTCGGACTAGCGGAGGCCCAAGAGACCCAGTACTTC. Residues: CASSHLGLAEAQETQYF.

This chain uses TRBV10-3 with TRBJ2-3; 14 bases are shared with TRBD2. CDR3 length: 17 residues. The germline V gene has CDR1 ENHRY and CDR2 SYGVKD. V trimming: 5 bases; J trimming: 4 bases; junction bases outside the gene matches: 8. In DNA, the CDR3 is TGTGCCATCAGTCCCCCGGGACTAGCGGGAGACGCAGATACGCAGTATTTT. This translates into CAISPPGLAGDADTQYF.

This rearrangement joins TRBV29-1 to TRBJ2-6; D might be TRBD2 (5 bases). Trimming stripped 6 bases from V and 4 bases from J, with 13 bases between. Per the germline V gene, CDR1 is SQVTM and CDR2 is ANQGSEA. This CDR3 has 14 residues. The CDR3 protein is CSVRVGSGANVLTF. CDR3 in DNA: TGCAGCGTGCGGGTGGGTTCCGGGGCCAACGTCCTGACTTTC. Combining the CDR3 with reference TRBV29-1 and TRBJ2-6 gives the whole variable domain SAVISQKPSRDICQRGTSLTIQCQVDSQVTMMFWYRQQPGQSLTLIATANQGSEATYESGFVIDKFPISRPNLTFSTLTVSNMSPEDSSIYLCSVRVGSGANVLTFGAGSRLTVL.

The chain carries TRBV11-3 and TRBJ2-3; D is ambiguous. Deletions cut 4 bases from V and 5 bases from J, with 7 bases between. There are 12 residues in the CDR3. CDR1 SGHNT and CDR2 YENEEA come from the germline V gene. The CDR3 DNA follows: TGTGCCAGCAGCTCCCTCGGAGATACGCAGTATTTT. Its translation: CASSSLGDTQYF.

The V gene is TRBV6-6, the J gene TRBJ2-1; D is unresolved. Germline V CDR1 and CDR2: MNHNY, SVGAGI (reference sequence). This CDR3 is built from 14 residues. The V end was cut by 4 bases, the J end by 5 bases, with 12 bases between. CDR3 amino acids: CASSSLAINNEQFF. CDR3 coding DNA: TGTGCCAGCAGTTCCCTGGCCATCAACAATGAGCAGTTCTTC.

V gene TRBV27 combines with J gene TRBJ2-1; weak D call: TRBD1 (6 bases). The CDR3 is 14 amino acids. Germline lookup yields CDR1 MNHEY and CDR2 SMNVEV (reference sequence). Trimming left V 3 bases short and J 7 bases short, with 13 bases between. DNA of the CDR3: TGTGCCAGCAGTTTTTATGAGGGGGATAATGAGCAGTTCTTC. Protein sequence: CASSFYEGDNEQFF.

The V and J genes are TRBV10-3 and TRBJ2-5, with 11 bases fitting TRBD2. Germline V gene data show CDR1 as ENHRY and CDR2 as SYGVKD. With V trimmed by 10 bases and J by 4 bases, 5 bases remained unmatched. This CDR3 region has 13 residues. CDR3 residues: CATLAGGAETQYF. The CDR3, as DNA: TGTGCCACCTTAGCGGGAGGGGCAGAGACCCAGTACTTC.

This rearrangement joins TRBV4-3 to TRBJ2-7; 9 nucleotides line up with TRBD2. The germline gives CDR1 LGHNA, CDR2 YSLEER. The trim removed 1 base at V and 6 bases at J, leaving 10 bases unmatched. This CDR3 spans 16 amino acids. CDR3: CASSQGTGTSSVEQYF. CDR3 DNA sequence: TGCGCCAGCAGCCAAGGAACCGGGACTAGCTCTGTCGAGCAGTACTTC.

The rearrangement links TRBV4-3 to TRBJ2-2; D call uncertain. Trimming removed 0 bases at V and 2 bases at J, with 19 bases between. Germline V CDR1 and CDR2: LGHNA, YSLEER. This CDR3 has 19 amino acids. The CDR3 loop is CASSQDHMAQWQNTGELFF. CDR3 bases: TGCGCCAGCAGCCAAGACCATATGGCACAGTGGCAAAACACCGGGGAGCTGTTTTTT.